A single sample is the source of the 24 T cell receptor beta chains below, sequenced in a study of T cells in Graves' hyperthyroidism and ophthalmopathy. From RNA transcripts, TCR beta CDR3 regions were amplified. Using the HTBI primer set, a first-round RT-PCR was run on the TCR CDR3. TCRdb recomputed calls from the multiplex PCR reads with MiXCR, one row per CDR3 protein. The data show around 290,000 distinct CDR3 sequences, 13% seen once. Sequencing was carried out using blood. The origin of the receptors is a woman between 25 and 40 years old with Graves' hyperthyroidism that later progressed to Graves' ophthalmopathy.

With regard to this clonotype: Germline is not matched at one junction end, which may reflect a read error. The CDR3 DNA follows: TGTGCCAGCAGCCTAGGGCCCGGGGAGCTGCTTTTT. This translates into CASSLGPGELLF. The rearrangement uses TRBV7-3 and TRBJ2-2; weak D call: TRBD2 (5 bases). Germline CDR1 reads SGHTA; CDR2 reads FQGTGA. The CDR3 covers 12 residues. Looking up the rest from reference TRBV7-3 and TRBJ2-2 gives the full variable domain: GAGVSQTPSNKVTEKGKYVELRCDPISGHTALYWYRQSLGQGPEFLIYFQGTGAADDSGLPNDRFFAVRPEGSVSTLKIQRTERGDSAVYLCASSLGPGELLFGEGSRLTVL.

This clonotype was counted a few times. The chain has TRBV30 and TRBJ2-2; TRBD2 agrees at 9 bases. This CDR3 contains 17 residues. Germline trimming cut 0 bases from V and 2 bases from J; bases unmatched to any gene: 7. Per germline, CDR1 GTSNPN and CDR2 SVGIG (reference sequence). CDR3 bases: TGTGCCTGGAGTGTAAGGCTAGCGGGGAGAAACACCGGGGAGCTGTTTTTT. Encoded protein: CAWSVRLAGRNTGELFF.

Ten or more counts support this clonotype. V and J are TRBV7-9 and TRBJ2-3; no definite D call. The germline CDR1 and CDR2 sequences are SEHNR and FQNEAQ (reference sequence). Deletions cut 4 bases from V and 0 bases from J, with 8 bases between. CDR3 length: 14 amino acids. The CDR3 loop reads CASSSKESTDTQYF. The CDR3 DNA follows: TGTGCCAGCAGCTCCAAAGAAAGCACAGATACGCAGTATTTT.

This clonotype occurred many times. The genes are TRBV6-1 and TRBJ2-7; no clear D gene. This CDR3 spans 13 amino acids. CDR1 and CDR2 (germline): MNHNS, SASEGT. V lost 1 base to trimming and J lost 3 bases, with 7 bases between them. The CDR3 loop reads CASSEGPVYEQYF. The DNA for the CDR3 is TGTGCCAGCAGTGAAGGGCCCGTCTACGAGCAGTACTTC.

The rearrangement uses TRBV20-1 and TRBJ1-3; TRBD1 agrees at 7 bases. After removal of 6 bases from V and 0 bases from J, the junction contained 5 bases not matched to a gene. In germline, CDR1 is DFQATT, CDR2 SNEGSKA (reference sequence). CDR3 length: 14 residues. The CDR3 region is CSARDSHSGNTIYF. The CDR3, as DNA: TGCAGTGCGAGGGACAGTCACTCTGGAAACACCATATATTTT.

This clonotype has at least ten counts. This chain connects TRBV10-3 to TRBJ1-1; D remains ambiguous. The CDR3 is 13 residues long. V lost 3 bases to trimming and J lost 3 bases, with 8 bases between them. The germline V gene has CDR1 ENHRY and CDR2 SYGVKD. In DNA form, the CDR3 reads TGTGCCATCAGTGACTTCGGGGACACTGAAGCTTTCTTT. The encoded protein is CAISDFGDTEAFF.

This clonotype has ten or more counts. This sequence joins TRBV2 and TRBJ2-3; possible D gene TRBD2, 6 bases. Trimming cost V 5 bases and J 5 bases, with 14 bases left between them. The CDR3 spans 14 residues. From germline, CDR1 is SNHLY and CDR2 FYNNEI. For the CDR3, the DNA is TGTGCCAGCAGTCAGCGGGCTGCAGGAGATACGCAGTATTTT. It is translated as CASSQRAAGDTQYF.

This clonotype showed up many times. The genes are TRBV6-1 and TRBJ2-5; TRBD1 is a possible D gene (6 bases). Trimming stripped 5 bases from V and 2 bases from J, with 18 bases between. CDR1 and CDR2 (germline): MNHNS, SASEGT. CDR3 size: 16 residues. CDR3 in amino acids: CASSYGSRTAQETQYF. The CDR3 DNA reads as TGTGCCAGCAGTTACGGTAGTAGGACAGCTCAAGAGACCCAGTACTTC.

As DNA, the CDR3 is TGTGCCAGCAGCCAACAGGGGTCCCCAGATACGCAGTATTTT. Amino acids: CASSQQGSPDTQYF. The V and J genes are TRBV11-2 and TRBJ2-3; TRBD1 agrees at 7 bases. V lost 5 bases and J lost 4; bases outside the gene matches: 6. Looked up from germline, CDR1 is SGHAT and CDR2 is FQNNGV. This CDR3 has 14 amino acids.

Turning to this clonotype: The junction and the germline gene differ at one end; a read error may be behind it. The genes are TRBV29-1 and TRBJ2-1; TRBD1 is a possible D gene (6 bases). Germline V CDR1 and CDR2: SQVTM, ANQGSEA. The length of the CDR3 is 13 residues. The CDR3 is CSLGTLNYNEQLF. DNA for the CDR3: TGCAGCCTGGGGACACTAAACTACAATGAGCAGCTCTTC.

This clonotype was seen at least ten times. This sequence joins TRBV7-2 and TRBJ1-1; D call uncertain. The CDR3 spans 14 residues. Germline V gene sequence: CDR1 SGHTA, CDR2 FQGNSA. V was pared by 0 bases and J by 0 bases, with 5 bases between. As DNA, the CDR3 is TGTGCCAGCAGCTTAGCGCGGATGAACACTGAAGCTTTCTTT. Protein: CASSLARMNTEAFF. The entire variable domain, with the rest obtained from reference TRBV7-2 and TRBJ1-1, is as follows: GAGVSQSPSNKVTEKGKDVELRCDPISGHTALYWYRQSLGQGLEFLIYFQGNSAPDKSGLPSDRFSAERTGGSVSTLTIQRTQQEDSAVYLCASSLARMNTEAFFGQGTRLTVV.

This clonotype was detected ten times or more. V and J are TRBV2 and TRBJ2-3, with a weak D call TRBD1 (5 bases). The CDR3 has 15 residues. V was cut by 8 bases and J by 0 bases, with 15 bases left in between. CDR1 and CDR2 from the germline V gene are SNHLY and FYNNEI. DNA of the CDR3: TGTGCCAGCCTTTCAGGGCGGACGAGCACAGATACGCAGTATTTT. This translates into CASLSGRTSTDTQYF.

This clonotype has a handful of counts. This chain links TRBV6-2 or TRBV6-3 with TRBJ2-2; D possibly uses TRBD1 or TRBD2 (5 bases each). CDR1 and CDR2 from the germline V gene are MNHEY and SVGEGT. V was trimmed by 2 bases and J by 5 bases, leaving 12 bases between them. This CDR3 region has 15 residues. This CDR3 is CASSYGGGGTGELFF. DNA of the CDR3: TGTGCCAGCAGTTACGGGGGTGGAGGAACCGGGGAGCTGTTTTTT.

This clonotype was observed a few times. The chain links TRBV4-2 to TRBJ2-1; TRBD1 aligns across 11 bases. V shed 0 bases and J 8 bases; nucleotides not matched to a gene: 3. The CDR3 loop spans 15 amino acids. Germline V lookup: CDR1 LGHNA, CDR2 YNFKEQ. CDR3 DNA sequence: TGTGCCAGCAGCCAAGATTGGGGACAGGGGGATGAGCAGTTCTTC. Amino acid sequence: CASSQDWGQGDEQFF.

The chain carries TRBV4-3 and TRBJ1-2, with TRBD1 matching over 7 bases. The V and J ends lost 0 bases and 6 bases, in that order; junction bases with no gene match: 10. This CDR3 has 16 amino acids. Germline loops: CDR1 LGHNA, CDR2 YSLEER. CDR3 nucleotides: TGCGCCAGCAGCCAAGAGGCGGGACAGCCGGGTGATGGCTACACCTTC. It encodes CASSQEAGQPGDGYTF.

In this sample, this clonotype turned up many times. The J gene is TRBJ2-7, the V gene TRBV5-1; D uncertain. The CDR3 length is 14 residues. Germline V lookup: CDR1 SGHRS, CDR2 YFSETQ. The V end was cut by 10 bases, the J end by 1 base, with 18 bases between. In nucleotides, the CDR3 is TGCGCCGGCCATCATGATTGGGCTTCCTACGAGCAGTACTTC. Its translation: CAGHHDWASYEQYF.

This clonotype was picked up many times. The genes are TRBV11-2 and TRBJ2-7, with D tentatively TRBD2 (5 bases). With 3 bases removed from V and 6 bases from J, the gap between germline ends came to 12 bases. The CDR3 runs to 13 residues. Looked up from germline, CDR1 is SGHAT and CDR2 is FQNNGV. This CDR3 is CASSFRLAGEQYF. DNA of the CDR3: TGTGCCAGCAGCTTTCGGCTAGCAGGCGAGCAGTACTTC.

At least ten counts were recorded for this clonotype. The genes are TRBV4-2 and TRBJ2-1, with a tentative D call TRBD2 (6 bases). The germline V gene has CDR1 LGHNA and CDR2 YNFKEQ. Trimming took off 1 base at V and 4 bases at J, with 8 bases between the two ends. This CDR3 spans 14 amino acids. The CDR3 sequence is CASSQGAGYNEQFF. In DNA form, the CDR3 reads TGTGCCAGCAGCCAAGGGGCGGGGTACAATGAGCAGTTCTTC.

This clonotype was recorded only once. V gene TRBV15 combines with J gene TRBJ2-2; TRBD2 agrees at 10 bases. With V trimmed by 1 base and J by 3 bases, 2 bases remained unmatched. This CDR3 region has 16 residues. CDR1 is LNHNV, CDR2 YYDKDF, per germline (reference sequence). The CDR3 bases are TGTGCCACCAGCAGAGGCCTAGCGGGAGACACCGGGGAGCTGTTTTTT. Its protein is CATSRGLAGDTGELFF.

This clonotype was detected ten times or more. CDR3 sequence (DNA): TGTGCCAGCTCCGACCTCGGTACTAGCGGGAACGAGCAGTACTTC. This sequence encodes CASSDLGTSGNEQYF. The rearrangement uses TRBV18 and TRBJ2-7; 10 bases are shared with TRBD2. V trimming: 6 bases; J trimming: 5 bases; junction bases outside the gene matches: 10. Germline CDR1 and CDR2: KGHSH and LQKENI. The CDR3 consists of 15 residues.

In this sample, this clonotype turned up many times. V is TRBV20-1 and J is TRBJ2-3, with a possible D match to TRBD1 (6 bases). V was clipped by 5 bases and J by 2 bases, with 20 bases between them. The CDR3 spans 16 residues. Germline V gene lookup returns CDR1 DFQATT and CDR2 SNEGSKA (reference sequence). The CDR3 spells CSAEPGHLSLTDTQYF. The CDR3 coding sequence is TGCAGTGCTGAACCGGGACACCTGAGCCTCACAGATACGCAGTATTTT.

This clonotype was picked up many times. The DNA for the CDR3 is TGTGCCTGGAGTCGGCGGGTCGAGCAGTACTTC. Translated, it gives CAWSRRVEQYF. The chain links TRBV30 to TRBJ2-7, with D maybe TRBD2 (5 bases). The CDR3 consists of 11 residues. Per the germline V gene, CDR1 is GTSNPN and CDR2 is SVGIG (reference sequence). V was shortened by 2 bases and J by 6 bases, with 8 bases between the two germline ends.

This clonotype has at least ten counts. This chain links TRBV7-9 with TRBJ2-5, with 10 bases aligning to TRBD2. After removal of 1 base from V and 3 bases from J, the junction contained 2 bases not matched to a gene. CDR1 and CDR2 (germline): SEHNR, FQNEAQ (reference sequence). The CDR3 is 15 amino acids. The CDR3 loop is CASSLGAGGKETQYF. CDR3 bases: TGTGCCAGCAGCTTAGGAGCGGGAGGGAAAGAGACCCAGTACTTC.

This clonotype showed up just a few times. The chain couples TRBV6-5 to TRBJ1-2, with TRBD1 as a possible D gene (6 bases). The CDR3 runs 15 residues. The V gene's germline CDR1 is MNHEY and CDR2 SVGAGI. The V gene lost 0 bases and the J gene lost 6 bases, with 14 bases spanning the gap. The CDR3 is CASSYSPGTPDGYTF. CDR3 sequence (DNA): TGTGCCAGCAGTTACTCTCCCGGGACACCTGATGGCTACACCTTC.